This TCR beta chain was observed in a study of blood T cell repertoires in COVID-19. Study-level background: From the United States, Italy and Spain came samples of acute and convalescent COVID-19.

Deletions cut 7 bases from V and 4 bases from J, with 14 bases between. Germline CDR1 and CDR2: SNHLY and FYNNEI. The CDR3 runs 14 residues. The table came from immunoSEQ multiplex PCR; TCRdb's copy has only in-frame clones and leaves some out. The table includes 95,000 to 100,000 clones, approximately 85% detected once. What was sequenced was peripheral blood. The chain couples TRBV2 to TRBJ2-1, with D maybe TRBD2 (6 bases). This sequence was found in a woman of 80 years or more with active or convalescent COVID-19. The CDR3 nucleotides read TGTGCCAGCAACGTGGCTAGCGAATACAATGAGCAGTTCTTC. Translated, it gives CASNVASEYNEQFF. Drawing the rest from reference TRBV2 and TRBJ2-1, the complete variable domain is EPEVTQTPSHQVTQMGQEVILRCVPISNHLYFYWYRQILGQKVEFLVSFYNNEISEKSEIFDDQFSVERPDGSNFTLKIRSTKLEDSAMYFCASNVASEYNEQFFGPGTRLTVL.